This T cell receptor (beta chain) was identified in a study of molecular identifiers for immune sequencing clone quantification. From the PCR reads, TCRdb called clonotypes with MiXCR, one entry per CDR3 protein. The sample has approximately 630,000 distinct CDR3 sequences; around 25% are singletons. CDR3 size: 14 residues. Trimming at V came to 4 bases and at J to 7 bases, leaving 6 bases not matched to a gene. Germline values: CDR1 LNHDA, CDR2 SQIVND (reference sequence). What was sequenced was naive CD8+ T cells from blood, with Jurkat cell RNA spiked in. Subset defined: FACS-sorted CD8+CD4-CCR7+CD45RA+ naive T cells. The clonotype originates from a human donor in good health. Some libraries in this study had Jurkat cell RNA spiked in. This sequence joins TRBV19 and TRBJ2-1; 8 nucleotides match TRBD1. This CDR3 reads CASSNSGTGNEQFF. The CDR3 region has the DNA TGTGCCAGTAGTAACTCCGGGACAGGTAATGAGCAGTTCTTC.